These 5 T cell receptor beta chains share one sample of origin, sequenced in a study of T-cell reconstitution after alpha-beta-depleted transplantation in children. TCRbeta library preparation incorporated unique molecular identifiers. Each CDR3 protein is one row after TCRdb ran MiXCR on the PCR reads. The sample consists of 550,000 to 800,000 distinct CDR3 sequences, around 13% of them appearing once. The sample was PBMCs, taken before TCRalphabeta/CD19-depleted stem cell transplant. All receptors come from a girl aged 2-10 years with congenital amegakaryocytic thrombocytopenia, due to receive a stem cell transplant.

This clonotype was detected ten times or more. The chain combines TRBV20-1 with TRBJ2-1, with 12 bases lining up with TRBD2. The ends lost 7 bases at V and 6 bases at J; junction bases unmatched: 7. Germline CDR1 and CDR2: DFQATT and SNEGSKA (reference sequence). The CDR3 runs 14 residues. CDR3 amino acids: CSGETSGSVNEQFF. DNA for the CDR3: TGCAGTGGGGAGACTAGCGGGAGTGTCAATGAGCAGTTCTTC.

This clonotype was detected many times. The rearrangement joins TRBV6-5 to TRBJ1-2, with D perhaps TRBD1 (6 bases). V was cut by 0 bases and J by 2 bases, with 13 bases left in between. Germline V gene lookup returns CDR1 MNHEY and CDR2 SVGAGI. This CDR3 region has 16 residues. CDR3 sequence: CASSYSLLGQNYGYTF. DNA of the CDR3: TGTGCCAGCAGTTACTCCTTACTCGGACAGAACTATGGCTACACCTTC.

This chain links TRBV20-1 with TRBJ2-2, with 13 bases lining up with TRBD2. This CDR3 is built from 17 residues. Germline V gene data show CDR1 as DFQATT and CDR2 as SNEGSKA (reference sequence). V trimming: 5 bases; J trimming: 2 bases; junction bases outside the gene matches: 8. This chain's CDR3 is CSAPGLAGVFNTGELFF. DNA of the CDR3: TGCAGTGCTCCCGGACTAGCGGGAGTTTTTAACACCGGGGAGCTGTTTTTT.

The chain recombines TRBV28 with TRBJ2-7, with TRBD2 identical over 11 bases. The junction had 10 bases not matched to a gene; V was cut back by 6 bases and J by 3 bases. Germline CDR1 reads MDHEN; CDR2 reads SYDVKM. CDR3 size: 16 residues. The CDR3 spells CASSTFFSGRGYEQYF. The CDR3, as DNA: TGTGCCAGCAGCACTTTTTTTAGCGGGAGGGGCTACGAGCAGTACTTC.

The V and J genes are TRBV5-1 and TRBJ2-5; the D is unclear. Trimming pared 3 bases from V and 1 base from J, leaving 7 bases between. The CDR3 runs 13 residues. Germline loops: CDR1 SGHRS, CDR2 YFSETQ. As DNA, the CDR3 is TGCGCCAGCAGCTGGCAACTCCAAGAGACCCAGTACTTC. Protein: CASSWQLQETQYF. Together with reference TRBV5-1 and TRBJ2-5, the CDR3 gives the full variable domain: KAGVTQTPRYLIKTRGQQVTLSCSPISGHRSVSWYQQTPGQGLQFLFEYFSETQRNKGNFPGRFSGRQFSNSRSEMNVSTLELGDSALYLCASSWQLQETQYFGPGTRLLVL.